The clone carrying this T cell receptor (beta chain) has just one count. The data belong to a study of cytomegalovirus exposure and HLA in healthy donors. Study details: Approximately 80 million unique TCRs, all from HLA-typed donors, were included in an early release of the data.

Trimming took off 0 bases at V and 0 bases at J, with 16 bases between the two ends. The V gene's germline CDR1 is SGHRS and CDR2 YFSETQ. CDR3 length: 19 amino acids. PCR primers comprised 60 Vbeta and 13 Jbeta primers. Generated by immunoSEQ multiplex PCR, the TCRdb table keeps only in-frame clones and is missing some. The sample lists about 180,000 clones; 80% were seen once. The sequence was collected from a man aged 35-49 years in good health and CMV-seronegative. Specimen: PBMCs. The chain couples TRBV5-1 to TRBJ2-6; tentative D call: TRBD2 (6 bases). For the CDR3, the DNA is TGCGCCAGCAGCTTGGTCGGAGGGGACCCAACCTCTGGGGCCAACGTCCTGACTTTC. Translation: CASSLVGGDPTSGANVLTF.